Listed below are T cell receptor beta chains from one sample, sequenced in a study of cytomegalovirus exposure and HLA in healthy donors. Some clones are missing from TCRdb's copy, which holds only in-frame ones; the method was immunoSEQ multiplex PCR. The table records about 110,000 clones, approximately 78% of them present only once. The specimen was PBMCs. Every receptor here comes from a woman aged 25 to 39 in good health and CMV-seronegative. The CDR3 runs from the conserved cysteine through the conserved F or W. A D gene is named only where the DNA matches it firmly. Some rows have no size entry. The others give once, few or many, or a class for an expanded clone.

size,J,D,length,V,DNA,CDR3
-,TRBJ2-1,TRBD2,15,TRBV2,TGTGCCAGCAGACTAGCGGGAGTTGTGTACAATGAGCAGTTCTTC,CASRLAGVVYNEQFF
few,TRBJ1-1,-,14,TRBV7-8,TGTGCCAGCAGCTTTCAGGCTCCGAACACTGAAGCTTTCTTT,CASSFQAPNTEAFF
-,TRBJ1-1,TRBD1,16,TRBV6-6,TGTGCCAGCAGTTACTCGATGACAGGGGGGAACACTGAAGCTTTCTTT,CASSYSMTGGNTEAFF
-,TRBJ1-5,TRBD1,14,TRBV28,TGTGCCAGCAGCCGGGACAGCACCAATCAGCCCCAGCATTTT,CASSRDSTNQPQHF
-,TRBJ1-2,-,14,TRBV7-2,TGTGCCAGCAGCCCCGGGGGGACGATGTATGGCTACACCTTC,CASSPGGTMYGYTF
-,TRBJ1-1,-,13,TRBV28,TGTGCCAGCAGTCAAACAGGGCGCGGTGAAGCTTTCTTT,CASSQTGRGEAFF
few,TRBJ2-7,TRBD2,15,TRBV7-9,TGTGCCAGCAGTTATACCGGACTAGCGGGGTACGAGCAGTACTTC,CASSYTGLAGYEQYF
few,TRBJ2-1,-,14,TRBV19,TGTGCCAGTAGTAGTAGGCAGGGTTGGAATGAGCAGTTCTTC,CASSSRQGWNEQFF
-,TRBJ2-1,-,14,TRBV7-9,TGTGCCAGCAGCTTAGATTTCAGCTACAATGAGCAGTTCTTC,CASSLDFSYNEQFF
-,TRBJ1-5,-,14,TRBV6-5,TGTGCCACTGCACCCGGGGGTAGCAATCAGCCCCAGCATTTT,CATAPGGSNQPQHF
-,TRBJ1-3,-,14,TRBV25-1,TGTGCCAGCACGAAAACAGGGCCAGGAAACACCATATATTTT,CASTKTGPGNTIYF
-,TRBJ2-7,-,17,TRBV4-3,TGCGCCAGCAGCCAAGAAAGGGGTGACGCAGGGTTCCACGAGCAGTACTTC,CASSQERGDAGFHEQYF
few,TRBJ1-3,-,13,TRBV29-1,TGCAGCGTCCGGGAGCTCTCTGGAAACACCATATATTTT,CSVRELSGNTIYF
-,TRBJ2-5,-,12,TRBV18,TGTGCCAGCTCCCCGGACAGAGCGTCCCAGTACTTC,CASSPDRASQYF
few,TRBJ2-4,-,15,TRBV4-2,TGTGCCAGCAGCTCAACCGGGTTCCTCCGGGACATTCAGTACTTC,CASSSTGFLRDIQYF
-,TRBJ2-7,TRBD2,16,TRBV7-2,TGTGCCAGCAGCTTAACCGGGACTAGCGGGACGCGCGAGCAGTACTTC,CASSLTGTSGTREQYF
-,TRBJ2-2,-,17,TRBV28,TGTGCCAGCAGTTTATTCGGAGGGTACCTGGGCACCGGGGAGCTGTTTTTT,CASSLFGGYLGTGELFF
-,TRBJ1-1,TRBD1,14,TRBV28,TGTGCCAGCAGTAAACAGGGGGTGCTTAATGAAGCTTTCTTT,CASSKQGVLNEAFF
-,TRBJ1-5,-,13,TRBV6-1,TGTGCCAGCAGCCGGACGGAGGATGGGCCCCAGCATTTT,CASSRTEDGPQHF
-,TRBJ2-1,TRBD2,15,TRBV9,TGTGCCAGCAGCGTAGAGGGACTACTGTACAATGAGCAGTTCTTC,CASSVEGLLYNEQFF
-,TRBJ1-1,-,12,TRBV10-3,TGTGCCACCACAGGAATTAACACTGAAGCTTTCTTT,CATTGINTEAFF
-,TRBJ2-2,TRBD2,15,TRBV6-5,TGTGCCAGCGTCCCTAGCGGGAGTTCCCCCGGGGAGCTGTTTTTT,CASVPSGSSPGELFF
-,TRBJ2-2,TRBD1,12,TRBV30,TGTGCCTGGGACAGGGGGTCCGGGGAGCTGTTTTTT,CAWDRGSGELFF
-,TRBJ2-5,TRBD1,13,TRBV4-3,TGCGCCAGCAGCTCACAGGGGGCTGAGACCCAGTACTTC,CASSSQGAETQYF
-,TRBJ1-2,-,15,TRBV6-5,TGTGCCAGCAGGTGGAGGAGAATACCAAACTATGGCTACACCTTC,CASRWRRIPNYGYTF
few,TRBJ1-1,-,13,TRBV19,TGTGCCAGTAGTCCCAGGATGAACACTGAAGCTTTCTTT,CASSPRMNTEAFF
few,TRBJ2-7,-,13,TRBV28,TGTGCCAGCGCATTGACTAACCCCTACGAGCAGTACTTC,CASALTNPYEQYF
-,TRBJ2-7,-,14,TRBV15,TGTGCCACCAGCAGAGATCAGGGTTCCTACGAGCAGTACTTC,CATSRDQGSYEQYF
-,TRBJ2-7,TRBD2,15,TRBV5-4,TGTGCCAGCAGCACCGGACTAGCGGGGCCCTACGAGCAGTACTTC,CASSTGLAGPYEQYF